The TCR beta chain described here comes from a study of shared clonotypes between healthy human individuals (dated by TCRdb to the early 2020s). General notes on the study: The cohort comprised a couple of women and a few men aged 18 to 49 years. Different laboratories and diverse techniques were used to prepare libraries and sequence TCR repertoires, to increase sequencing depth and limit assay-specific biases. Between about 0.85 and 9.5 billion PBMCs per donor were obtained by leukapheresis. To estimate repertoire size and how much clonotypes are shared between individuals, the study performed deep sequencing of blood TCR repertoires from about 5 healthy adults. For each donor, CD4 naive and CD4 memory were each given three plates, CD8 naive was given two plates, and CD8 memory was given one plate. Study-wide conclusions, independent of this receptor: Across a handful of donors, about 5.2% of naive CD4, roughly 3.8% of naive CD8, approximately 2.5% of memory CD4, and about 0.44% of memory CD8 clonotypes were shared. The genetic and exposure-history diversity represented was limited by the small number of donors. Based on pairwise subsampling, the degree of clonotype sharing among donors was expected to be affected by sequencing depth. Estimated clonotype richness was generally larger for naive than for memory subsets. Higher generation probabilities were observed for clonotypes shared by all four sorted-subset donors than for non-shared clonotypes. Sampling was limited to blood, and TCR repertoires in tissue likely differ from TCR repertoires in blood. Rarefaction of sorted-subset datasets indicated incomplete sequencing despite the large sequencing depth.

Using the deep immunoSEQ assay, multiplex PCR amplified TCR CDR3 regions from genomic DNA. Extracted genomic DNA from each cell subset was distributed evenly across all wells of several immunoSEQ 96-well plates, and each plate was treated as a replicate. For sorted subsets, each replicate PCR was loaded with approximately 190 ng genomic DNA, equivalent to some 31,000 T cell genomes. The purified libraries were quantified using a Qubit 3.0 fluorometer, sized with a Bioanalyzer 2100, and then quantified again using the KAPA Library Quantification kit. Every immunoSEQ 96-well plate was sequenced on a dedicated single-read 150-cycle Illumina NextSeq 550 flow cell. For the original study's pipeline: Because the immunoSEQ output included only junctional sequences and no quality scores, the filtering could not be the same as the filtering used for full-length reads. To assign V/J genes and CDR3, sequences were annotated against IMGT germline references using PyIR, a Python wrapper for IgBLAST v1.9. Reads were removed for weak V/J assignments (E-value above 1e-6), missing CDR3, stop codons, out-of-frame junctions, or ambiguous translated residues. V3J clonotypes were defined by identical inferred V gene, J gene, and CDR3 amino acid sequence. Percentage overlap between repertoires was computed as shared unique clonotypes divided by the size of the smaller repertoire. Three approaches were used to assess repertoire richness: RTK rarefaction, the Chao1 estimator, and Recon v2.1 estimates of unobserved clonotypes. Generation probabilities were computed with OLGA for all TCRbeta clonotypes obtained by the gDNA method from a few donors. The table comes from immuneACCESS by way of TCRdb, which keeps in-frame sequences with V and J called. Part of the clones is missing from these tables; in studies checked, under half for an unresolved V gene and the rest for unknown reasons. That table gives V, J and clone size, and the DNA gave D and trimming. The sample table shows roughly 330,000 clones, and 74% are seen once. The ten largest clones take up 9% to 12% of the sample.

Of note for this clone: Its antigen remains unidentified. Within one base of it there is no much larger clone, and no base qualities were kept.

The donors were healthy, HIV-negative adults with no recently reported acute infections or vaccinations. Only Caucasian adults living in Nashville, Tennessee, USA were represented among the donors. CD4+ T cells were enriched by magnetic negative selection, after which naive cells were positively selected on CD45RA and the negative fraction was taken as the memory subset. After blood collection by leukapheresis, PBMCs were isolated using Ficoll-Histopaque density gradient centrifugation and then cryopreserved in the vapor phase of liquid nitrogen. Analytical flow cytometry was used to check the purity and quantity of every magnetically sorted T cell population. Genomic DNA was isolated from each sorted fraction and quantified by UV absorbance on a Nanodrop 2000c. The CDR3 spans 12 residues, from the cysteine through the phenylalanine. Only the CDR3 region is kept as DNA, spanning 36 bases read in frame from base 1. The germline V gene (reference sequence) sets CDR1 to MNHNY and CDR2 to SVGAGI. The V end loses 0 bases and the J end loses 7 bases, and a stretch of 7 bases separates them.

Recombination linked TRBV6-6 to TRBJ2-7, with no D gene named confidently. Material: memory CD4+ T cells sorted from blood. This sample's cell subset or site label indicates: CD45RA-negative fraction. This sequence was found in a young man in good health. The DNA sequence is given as TGTGCCAGCAGTTACTCGAGTAGTGAGCAGTACTTC. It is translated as CASSYSSSEQYF.